This entry lists 14 T cell receptor beta chains sequenced from one sample in a study of OX40 agonist ivuxolimab in advanced cancers. This table comes from immunoSEQ multiplex PCR, and its TCRdb copy is limited to in-frame clones, with some not included. The table has over 80,000 clones, approximately 91% seen once. The source was CD4+ or CD8+ T cells sorted from blood, collected in a trial of the OX40 agonist ivuxolimab. The receptors shown here come from an adult with an advanced solid tumor such as melanoma, head and neck, liver or kidney cancer.

The gene calls are TRBV5-8 and TRBJ2-5, with TRBD1 identical over 9 bases. V dropped 4 bases and J dropped 4; count of bases not matched to a gene: 8. This CDR3 contains 15 residues. CDR1 and CDR2 from the germline V gene are SGHTS and YDEGEE. Written as DNA, the CDR3 is TGTGCCAGCAGCCTGGGGACAGGGTTCGGAGAGACCCAGTACTTC. Translated, it gives CASSLGTGFGETQYF. Full variable domain (remainder filled in from reference TRBV5-8 and TRBJ2-5): EAGVTQSPTHLIKTRGQQATLRCSPISGHTSVYWYQQALGLGLQFLLWYDEGEERNRGNFPPRFSGRQFPNYSSELNVNALELEDSALYLCASSLGTGFGETQYFGPGTRLLVL.

This clone was counted between two and nine times. The V and J genes are TRBV7-2 and TRBJ2-1; possible D gene TRBD2, 5 bases. The CDR3 is 14 residues long. V lost 4 bases and J 7 bases, leaving 14 bases between the germline ends. The germline gives CDR1 SGHTA, CDR2 FQGNSA. CDR3 sequence: CASSSHVSGNEQFF. CDR3 sequence (DNA): TGTGCCAGCAGCTCCCACGTGTCGGGAAATGAGCAGTTCTTC.

The chain joins TRBV4-2 to TRBJ1-2, with 10 bases identical to TRBD1. This CDR3 has 15 amino acids. The germline V gene encodes CDR1 LGHNA and CDR2 YNFKEQ. Germline trimming cut 1 base from V and 8 bases from J; bases unmatched to any gene: 7. DNA of the CDR3: TGTGCCAGCAGCCAAGTGGGACAGGGGCAACAGGGCTACACCTTC. Translating it yields CASSQVGQGQQGYTF.

This clone was seen a few times. J is TRBJ1-1 and V is TRBV28, with a weak D call TRBD1 (5 bases). The germline CDR1 and CDR2 sequences are MDHEN and SYDVKM. V was trimmed by 6 bases and J by 4 bases, leaving 6 bases between them. This CDR3 region has 11 residues. Here the CDR3 DNA reads TGTGCCAGCAGGGGACCCACTGAAGCTTTCTTT. Translation: CASRGPTEAFF. The full variable domain, with the rest looked up from reference TRBV28 and TRBJ1-1, is DVKVTQSSRYLVKRTGEKVFLECVQDMDHENMFWYRQDPGLGLRLIYFSYDVKMKEKGDIPEGYSVSREKKERFSLILESASTNQTSMYLCASRGPTEAFFGQGTRLTVV.

This clone has a single count. V gene TRBV2 combines with J gene TRBJ2-5, with TRBD1 matching over 7 bases. The J call may be wrong; the DNA end is better matched by TRBJ2-7. Germline V CDR1 and CDR2: SNHLY, FYNNEI. The CDR3 is 13 amino acids. The CDR3 sequence: CASRWDRPYEQYF. For the CDR3, the DNA is TGTGCCAGCAGGTGGGACAGACCCTACGAGCAGTACTTC.

This sequence joins TRBV25-1 and TRBJ2-5, with D possibly being TRBD1 or TRBD2 (5 bases each). From germline, CDR1 is MGHDK and CDR2 SYGVNS. The CDR3 is made up of 17 amino acids. V lost 3 bases and J 5 bases, leaving 22 bases between the germline ends. The CDR3: CASSDHPGRPKGETQYF. CDR3 in DNA: TGTGCCAGCAGTGATCATCCGGGACGCCCAAAGGGCGAGACCCAGTACTTC.

Here the CDR3 reads CASSLRGLAEAAQYF. The CDR3 coding sequence is TGTGCCAGCAGTTTAAGGGGCCTAGCGGAGGCGGCCCAGTACTTC. The V call is TRBV28, the J call TRBJ2-5, with 7 bases matching TRBD2. The CDR3 is made up of 15 amino acids. The V segment lost 2 bases and the J segment 9 bases; nucleotides outside the gene matches: 12. The germline V gene has CDR1 MDHEN and CDR2 SYDVKM.

In the case of this clone: The identical CDR3 is also encoded by other nucleotide sequences in the sample. This chain connects TRBV5-6 to TRBJ2-5; no clear D gene. CDR1 and CDR2 (germline): SGHDT, YYEEEE. CDR3 length equals 11 residues. Trimming took off 1 base at V and 4 bases at J, with 2 bases between the two ends. In nucleotides, the CDR3 is TGTGCCAGCAGCTTGAGAGAGACCCAGTACTTC. Its protein is CASSLRETQYF.

This chain joins TRBV18 and TRBJ1-2, with TRBD1 identical over 7 bases. The CDR3 contains 15 residues. With V trimmed by 3 bases and J by 5 bases, 9 bases remained unmatched. Germline V gene sequence: CDR1 KGHSH, CDR2 LQKENI. CDR3 region: CASSPTGNPYYGYTF. In DNA form, the CDR3 reads TGTGCCAGCTCACCGACAGGGAACCCATATTATGGCTACACCTTC.

The chain is built from TRBV5-1 and TRBJ2-2; D not certain. Trimming cost V 0 bases and J 0 bases, with 6 bases left between them. CDR3 length: 15 residues. Germline CDR1 SGHRS, CDR2 YFSETQ. DNA for the CDR3: TGCGCCAGCAGCTTGGAGCCATCGAACACCGGGGAGCTGTTTTTT. Translation gives CASSLEPSNTGELFF.

V and J are TRBV2 and TRBJ2-2; TRBD1 is a possible D gene (5 bases). The V gene's germline CDR1 is SNHLY and CDR2 FYNNEI. V gave up 1 base and J gave up 0 bases, with 12 bases separating them. CDR3 size: 17 residues. The CDR3 nucleotides read TGTGCCAGCAGTGAAGGAAACAGGCCCCCGAACACCGGGGAGCTGTTTTTT. Encoded protein: CASSEGNRPPNTGELFF. Drawing the rest from reference TRBV2 and TRBJ2-2, the complete variable domain is EPEVTQTPSHQVTQMGQEVILRCVPISNHLYFYWYRQILGQKVEFLVSFYNNEISEKSEIFDDQFSVERPDGSNFTLKIRSTKLEDSAMYFCASSEGNRPPNTGELFFGEGSRLTVL.

The V and J genes are TRBV11-1 and TRBJ2-7; 9 nucleotides match TRBD2. The V segment lost 4 bases and the J segment 2 bases; nucleotides outside the gene matches: 6. The CDR3 contains 15 residues. Looked up from germline, CDR1 is SGHAT and CDR2 is FQDESV (reference sequence). CDR3: CASSYSGSTAYEQYF. The CDR3 bases are TGTGCCAGCAGCTATAGCGGGAGCACGGCCTACGAGCAGTACTTC.

The rearrangement joins TRBV28 to TRBJ2-7; perhaps D is TRBD1 or TRBD2 (5 bases each). CDR3 length equals 14 residues. V gave up 5 bases and J gave up 9 bases, with 20 bases separating them. Germline V gene data show CDR1 as MDHEN and CDR2 as SYDVKM. DNA of the CDR3: TGTGCCAGCAGTCCCATCACAGGAGGCCTGGGGCAGTACTTC. This gives the protein CASSPITGGLGQYF.

The chain uses TRBV28 and TRBJ1-1; 9 positions agree with TRBD1. Germline CDR1 MDHEN, CDR2 SYDVKM. Trimming cost V 5 bases and J 11 bases; bases outside gene matches: 15. The CDR3 contains 15 residues. The CDR3 protein is CASSRGGQGTLVAFF. CDR3 coding DNA: TGTGCCAGCAGTCGCGGGGGACAGGGCACACTGGTTGCTTTCTTT.